This T cell receptor beta chain is drawn from a study of T cells in women clearing cervical HPV infection. For this clone: The read comes to an end 3 residues before the CDR3 does, leaving the germline J gene to fill in the end.

Germline V gene sequence: CDR1 SGHTA, CDR2 FQGNSA. Trimming removed 5 bases at V and 5 bases at J, with 18 bases between. CDR3 length: 15 amino acids. Data came from immunoSEQ multiplex PCR; TCRdb stores just in-frame clones and leaves some out. The sample table sets out 25,000 to 35,000 clones. This receptor was obtained from a woman between 18 and 69 years old with a cervical HPV16 infection that either progressed to CIN3+ or cleared (not recorded which). Sequencing was carried out using blood buffy coat. The rearrangement links TRBV7-2 to TRBJ2-5, with D perhaps being TRBD1 or TRBD2 (6 bases each). The CDR3 DNA, read in part, is TGTGCCAGCAGCCCGAGGGGGAGGTCTCGGGAGACC. Its translation: CASSPRGRSRET. The complete CDR3 sequence is CASSPRGRSRETQYF.